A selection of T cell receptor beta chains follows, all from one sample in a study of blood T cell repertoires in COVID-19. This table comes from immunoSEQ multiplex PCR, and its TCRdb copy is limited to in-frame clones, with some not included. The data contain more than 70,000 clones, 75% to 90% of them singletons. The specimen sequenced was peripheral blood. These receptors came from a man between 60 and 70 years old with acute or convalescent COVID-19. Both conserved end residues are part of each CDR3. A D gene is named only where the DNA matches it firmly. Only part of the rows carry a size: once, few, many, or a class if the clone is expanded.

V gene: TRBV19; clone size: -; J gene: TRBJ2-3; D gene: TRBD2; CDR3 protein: CASSPRDSGSSIRSSTDTQYF; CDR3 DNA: TGTGCCAGTAGTCCCCGGGATAGCGGGAGTAGTATTAGGTCTAGCACAGATACGCAGTATTTT
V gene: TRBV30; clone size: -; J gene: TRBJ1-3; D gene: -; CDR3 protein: CAWRPRQPSGNTIYF; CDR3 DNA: TGTGCCTGGAGACCGAGACAGCCCTCTGGAAACACCATATATTTT
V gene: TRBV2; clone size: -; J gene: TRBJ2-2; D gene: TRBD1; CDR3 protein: CASRQGPNTGELFF; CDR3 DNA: TGTGCCAGTCGACAGGGACCGAACACCGGGGAGCTGTTTTTT
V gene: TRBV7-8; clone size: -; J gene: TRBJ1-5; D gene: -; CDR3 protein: CASSSSGGGQPQHF; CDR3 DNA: TGTGCCAGCAGCTCCTCGGGGGGCGGTCAGCCCCAGCATTTT
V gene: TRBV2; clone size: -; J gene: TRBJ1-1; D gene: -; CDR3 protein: CASRRGGIGTEAFF; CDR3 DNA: TGTGCCAGCCGGCGGGGGGGGATTGGCACTGAAGCTTTCTTT
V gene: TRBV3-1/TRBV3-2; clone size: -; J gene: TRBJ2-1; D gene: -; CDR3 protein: CASSQYPGGRHNEQFF; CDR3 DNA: TGTGCCAGCAGCCAATACCCGGGGGGCCGACACAATGAGCAGTTCTTC
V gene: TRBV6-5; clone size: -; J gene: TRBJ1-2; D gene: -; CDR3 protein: CASSPQGRDGYTF; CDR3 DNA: TGTGCCAGCAGTCCCCAGGGAAGGGATGGCTACACCTTC
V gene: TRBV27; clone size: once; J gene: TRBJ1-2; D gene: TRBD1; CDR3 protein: CASSPRQGSGYTF; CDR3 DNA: TGTGCCAGCAGTCCCAGACAGGGGAGTGGCTACACCTTC
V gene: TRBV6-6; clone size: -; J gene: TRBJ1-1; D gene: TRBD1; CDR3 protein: CACALDRVNTEAFF; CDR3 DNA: TGTGCCTGCGCCCTAGACAGGGTGAACACTGAAGCTTTCTTT
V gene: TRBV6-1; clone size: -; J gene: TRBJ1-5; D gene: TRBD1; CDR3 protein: CASSVRSDRDRERPQHF; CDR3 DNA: TGTGCCAGCAGTGTCCGGTCCGACAGAGACAGGGAAAGACCCCAGCATTTT
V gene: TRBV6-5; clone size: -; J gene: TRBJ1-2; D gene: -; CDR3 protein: CASYLANYGYTF; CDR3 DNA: TGTGCCAGCTATCTAGCTAACTATGGCTACACCTTC
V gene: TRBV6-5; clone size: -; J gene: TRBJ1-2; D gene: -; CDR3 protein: CASSSFGAGAGYTF; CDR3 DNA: TGTGCCAGCAGTTCCTTCGGGGCAGGGGCTGGCTACACCTTC
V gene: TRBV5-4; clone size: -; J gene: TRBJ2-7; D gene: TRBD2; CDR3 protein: CASSIGLAVDYEQYF; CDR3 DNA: TGTGCCAGCAGCATCGGACTAGCGGTCGACTACGAGCAGTACTTC
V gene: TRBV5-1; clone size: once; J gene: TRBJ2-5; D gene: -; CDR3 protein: CASSLRGQETQYF; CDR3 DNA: TGCGCCAGCAGCTTGCGGGGCCAAGAGACCCAGTACTTC
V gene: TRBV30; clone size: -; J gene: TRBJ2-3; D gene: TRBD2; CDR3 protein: CAWKVAGGPTDTQYF; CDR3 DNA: TGTGCCTGGAAAGTTGCGGGAGGGCCGACAGATACGCAGTATTTT
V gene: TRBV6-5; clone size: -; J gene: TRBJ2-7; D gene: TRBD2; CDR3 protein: CASFSGRTNEQYF; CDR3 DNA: TGTGCCAGTTTTAGCGGGAGGACCAACGAGCAGTACTTC
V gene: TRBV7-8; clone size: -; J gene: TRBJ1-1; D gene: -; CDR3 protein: CASSFLYTEAFF; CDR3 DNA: TGTGCCAGCAGCTTTCTTTACACTGAAGCTTTCTTT
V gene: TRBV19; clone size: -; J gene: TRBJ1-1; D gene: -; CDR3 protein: CASSISGVNTEAFF; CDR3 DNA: TGTGCCAGTAGTATATCCGGGGTGAACACTGAAGCTTTCTTT
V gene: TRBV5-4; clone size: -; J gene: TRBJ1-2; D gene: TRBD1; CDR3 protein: CASYEALGQVLNYGYTF; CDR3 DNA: TGTGCCAGCTATGAAGCGTTGGGACAGGTCCTTAACTATGGCTACACCTTC
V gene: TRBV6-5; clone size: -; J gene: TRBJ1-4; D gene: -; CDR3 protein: CASSYAAANEKLFF; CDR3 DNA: TGTGCCAGCAGTTACGCGGCAGCTAATGAAAAACTGTTTTTT
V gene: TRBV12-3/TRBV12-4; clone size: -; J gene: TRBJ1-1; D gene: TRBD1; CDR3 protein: CASRRDRVSEAFF; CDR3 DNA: TGTGCCAGCAGGAGGGACAGGGTTTCAGAAGCTTTCTTT
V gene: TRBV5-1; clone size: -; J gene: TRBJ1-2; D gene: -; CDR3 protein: CASSFEGVGGYTF; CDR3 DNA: TGCGCCAGCAGCTTCGAAGGGGTCGGTGGCTACACCTTC
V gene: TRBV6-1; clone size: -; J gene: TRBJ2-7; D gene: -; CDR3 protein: CASSENRGLSYEQYF; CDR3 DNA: TGTGCCAGCAGTGAAAATAGGGGCCTCTCCTACGAGCAGTACTTC
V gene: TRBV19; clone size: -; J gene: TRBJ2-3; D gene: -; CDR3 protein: CASSDGQFRTDTQYF; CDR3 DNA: TGTGCCAGTAGTGATGGACAGTTCCGCACAGATACGCAGTATTTT
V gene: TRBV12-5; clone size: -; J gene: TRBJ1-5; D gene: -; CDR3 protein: CASGLVQGAGPPVIQPQHF; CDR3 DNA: TGTGCTAGTGGTTTGGTTCAGGGCGCAGGGCCTCCCGTCATTCAGCCCCAGCATTTT
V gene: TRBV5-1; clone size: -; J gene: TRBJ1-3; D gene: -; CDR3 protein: CASSPDSNSGNTIYF; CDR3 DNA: TGCGCCAGCAGCCCCGACAGCAACTCTGGAAACACCATATATTTT
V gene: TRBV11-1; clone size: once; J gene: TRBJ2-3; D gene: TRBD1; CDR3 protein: CASSVGQHSSTDTQYF; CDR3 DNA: TGTGCCAGCAGCGTGGGACAGCATTCCAGCACAGATACGCAGTATTTT
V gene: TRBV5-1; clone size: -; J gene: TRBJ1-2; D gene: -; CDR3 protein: CASSLSPGFAHGYTF; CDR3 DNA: TGCGCCAGCAGCTTGAGTCCAGGGTTCGCGCATGGCTACACCTTC
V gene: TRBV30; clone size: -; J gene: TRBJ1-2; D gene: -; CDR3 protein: CAWSPDSYGYTF; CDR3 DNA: TGTGCCTGGAGTCCGGACAGCTATGGCTACACCTTC
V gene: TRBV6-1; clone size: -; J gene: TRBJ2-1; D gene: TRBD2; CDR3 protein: CASSESTGGWEQFF; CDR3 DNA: TGTGCCAGCAGTGAATCCACGGGAGGGTGGGAGCAGTTCTTC
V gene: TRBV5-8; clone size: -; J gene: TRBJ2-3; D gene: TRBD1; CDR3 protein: CASSLGDRGTDTQYF; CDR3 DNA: TGTGCCAGCAGCTTGGGGGACAGGGGCACAGATACGCAGTATTTT
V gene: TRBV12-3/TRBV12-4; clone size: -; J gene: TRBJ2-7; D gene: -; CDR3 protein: CASSFATKQYF; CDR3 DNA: TGTGCCAGCAGTTTTGCTACGAAGCAGTACTTC
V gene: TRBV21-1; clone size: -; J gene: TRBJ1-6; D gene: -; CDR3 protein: CASNIKVVDRDNSPLHF; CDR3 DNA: TGTGCCAGCAACATCAAGGTTGTGGACAGGGACAATTCACCCCTCCACTTT
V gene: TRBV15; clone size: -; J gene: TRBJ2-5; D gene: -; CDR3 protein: CATSREGAGETQYF; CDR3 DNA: TGTGCCACCAGCAGAGAGGGGGCTGGAGAGACCCAGTACTTC
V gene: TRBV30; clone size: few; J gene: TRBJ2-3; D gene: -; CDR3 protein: CACLSSAIDTQYF; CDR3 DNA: TGTGCCTGTTTATCTAGCGCGATAGATACGCAGTATTTT
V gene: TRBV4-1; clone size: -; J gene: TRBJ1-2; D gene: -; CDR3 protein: CASSQDMGPVNYGYTF; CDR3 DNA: TGCGCCAGCAGCCAAGATATGGGCCCAGTAAACTATGGCTACACCTTC
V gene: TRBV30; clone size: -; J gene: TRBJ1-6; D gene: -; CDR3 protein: CAWSKPNSPLHF; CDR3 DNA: TGTGCCTGGAGTAAGCCCAATTCACCCCTCCACTTT
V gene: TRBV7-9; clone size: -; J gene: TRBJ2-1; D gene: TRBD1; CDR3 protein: CASRRRPGQGIYNEQFF; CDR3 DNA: TGTGCCAGCAGACGTAGACCGGGACAGGGTATCTACAATGAGCAGTTCTTC
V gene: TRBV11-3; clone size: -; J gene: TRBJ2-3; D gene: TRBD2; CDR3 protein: CASSAGTSGTGVTQYF; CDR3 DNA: TGTGCCAGCAGCGCCGGGACTAGCGGGACGGGAGTTACGCAGTATTTT
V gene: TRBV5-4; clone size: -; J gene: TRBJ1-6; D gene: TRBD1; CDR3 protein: CASSLEWTGNSPLHF; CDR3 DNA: TGTGCCAGCAGCTTGGAATGGACAGGGAATTCACCCCTCCACTTT
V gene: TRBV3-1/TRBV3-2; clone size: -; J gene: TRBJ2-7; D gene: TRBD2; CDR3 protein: CASSRNGPGLAGGEQYF; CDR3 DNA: TGTGCCAGCAGCCGAAACGGCCCCGGACTAGCGGGAGGGGAACAGTACTTC
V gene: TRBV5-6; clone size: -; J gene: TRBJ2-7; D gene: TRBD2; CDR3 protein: CASRPNLADPTYEQYF; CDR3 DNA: TGTGCCAGCAGACCAAACCTAGCGGACCCCACTTACGAGCAGTACTTC
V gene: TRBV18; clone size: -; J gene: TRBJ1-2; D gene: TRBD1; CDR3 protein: CASSTRDRAYGYTF; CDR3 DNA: TGTGCCAGCTCGACCCGGGACAGGGCTTATGGCTACACCTTC
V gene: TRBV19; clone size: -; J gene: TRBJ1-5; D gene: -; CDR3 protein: CASSINRDGQPQHF; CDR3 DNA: TGTGCCAGTAGTATAAACAGGGACGGTCAGCCCCAGCATTTT
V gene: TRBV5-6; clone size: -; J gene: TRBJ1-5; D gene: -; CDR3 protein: CASSLFIGDLPQHF; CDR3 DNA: TGTGCCAGCAGCTTGTTTATCGGGGATCTGCCCCAGCATTTT
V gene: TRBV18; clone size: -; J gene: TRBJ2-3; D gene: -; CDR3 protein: CASSPSGTERRDTQYF; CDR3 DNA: TGTGCCAGCTCACCATCCGGGACTGAAAGGAGAGATACGCAGTATTTT